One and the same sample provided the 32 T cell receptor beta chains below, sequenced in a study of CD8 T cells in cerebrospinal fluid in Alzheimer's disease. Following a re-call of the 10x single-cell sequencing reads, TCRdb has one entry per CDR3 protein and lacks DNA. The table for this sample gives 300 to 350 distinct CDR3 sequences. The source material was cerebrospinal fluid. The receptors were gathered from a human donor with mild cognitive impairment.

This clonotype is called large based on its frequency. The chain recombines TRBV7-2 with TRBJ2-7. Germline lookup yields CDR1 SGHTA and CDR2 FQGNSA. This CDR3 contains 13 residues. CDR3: CASSLGYSYEQYF.

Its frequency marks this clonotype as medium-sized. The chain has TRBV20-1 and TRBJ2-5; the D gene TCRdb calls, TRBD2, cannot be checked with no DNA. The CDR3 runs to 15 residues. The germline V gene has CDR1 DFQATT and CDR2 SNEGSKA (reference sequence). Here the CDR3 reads CSAIARTSGRETQYF.

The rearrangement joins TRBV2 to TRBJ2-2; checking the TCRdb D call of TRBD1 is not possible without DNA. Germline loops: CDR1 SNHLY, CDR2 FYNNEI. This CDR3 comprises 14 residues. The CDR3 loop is CARGATTNTGELFF.

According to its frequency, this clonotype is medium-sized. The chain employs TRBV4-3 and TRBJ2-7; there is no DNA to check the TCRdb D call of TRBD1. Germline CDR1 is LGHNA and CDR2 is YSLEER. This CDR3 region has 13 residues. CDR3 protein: CASSQDGQGGQYF.

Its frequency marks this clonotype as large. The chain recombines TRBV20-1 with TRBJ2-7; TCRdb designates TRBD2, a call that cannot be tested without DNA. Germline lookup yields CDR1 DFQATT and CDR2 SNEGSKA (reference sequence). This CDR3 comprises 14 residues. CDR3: CSASGTSRNSEQYF.

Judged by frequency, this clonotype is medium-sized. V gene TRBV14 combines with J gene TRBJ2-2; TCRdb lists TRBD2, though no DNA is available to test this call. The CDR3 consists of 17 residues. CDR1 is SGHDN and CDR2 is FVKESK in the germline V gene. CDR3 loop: CASSQGSGTRWAGELFF.

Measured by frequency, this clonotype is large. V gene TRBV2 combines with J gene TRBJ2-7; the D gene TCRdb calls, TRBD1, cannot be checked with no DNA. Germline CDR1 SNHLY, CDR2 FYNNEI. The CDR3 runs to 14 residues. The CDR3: CASSESPGSWEQYF.

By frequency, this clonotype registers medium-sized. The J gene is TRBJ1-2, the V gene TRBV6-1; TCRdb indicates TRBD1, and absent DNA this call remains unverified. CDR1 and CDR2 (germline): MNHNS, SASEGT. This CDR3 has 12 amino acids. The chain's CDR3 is CASSEGRGGYTF.

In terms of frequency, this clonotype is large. CDR3 protein: CASNPAVGSFTGELFF. The chain recombines TRBV27 with TRBJ2-2; the D call of TRBD1 rests on TCRdb alone, since no DNA is present to check it. Germline CDR1 MNHEY, CDR2 SMNVEV (reference sequence). This CDR3 is built from 16 residues.

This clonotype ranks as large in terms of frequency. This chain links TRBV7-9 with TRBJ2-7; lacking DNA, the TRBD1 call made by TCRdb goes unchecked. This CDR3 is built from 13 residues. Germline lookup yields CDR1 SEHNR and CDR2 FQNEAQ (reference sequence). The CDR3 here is CASSSTDRFEQYF.

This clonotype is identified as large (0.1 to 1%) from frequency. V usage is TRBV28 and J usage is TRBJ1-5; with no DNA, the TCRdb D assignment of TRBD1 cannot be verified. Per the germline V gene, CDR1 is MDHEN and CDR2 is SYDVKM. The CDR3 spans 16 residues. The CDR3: CASSPSTGMGNQPQHF.

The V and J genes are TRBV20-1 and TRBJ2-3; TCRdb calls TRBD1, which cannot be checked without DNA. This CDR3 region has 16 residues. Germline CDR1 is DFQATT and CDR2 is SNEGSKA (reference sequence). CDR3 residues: CSARDYRGPRADTQYF.

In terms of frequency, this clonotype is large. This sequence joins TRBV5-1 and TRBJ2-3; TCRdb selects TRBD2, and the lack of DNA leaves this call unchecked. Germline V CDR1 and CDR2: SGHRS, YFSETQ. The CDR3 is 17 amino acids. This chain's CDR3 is CASSFVGGRAATDTQYF.

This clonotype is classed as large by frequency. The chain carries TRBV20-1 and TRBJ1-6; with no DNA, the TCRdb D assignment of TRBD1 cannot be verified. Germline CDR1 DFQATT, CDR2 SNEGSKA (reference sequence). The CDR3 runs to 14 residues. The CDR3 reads CSARDDRESSPLHF.

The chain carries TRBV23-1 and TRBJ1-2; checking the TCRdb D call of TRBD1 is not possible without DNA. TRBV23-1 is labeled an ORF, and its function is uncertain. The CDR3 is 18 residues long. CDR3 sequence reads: CASSQSPGRDRGRCGYTF.

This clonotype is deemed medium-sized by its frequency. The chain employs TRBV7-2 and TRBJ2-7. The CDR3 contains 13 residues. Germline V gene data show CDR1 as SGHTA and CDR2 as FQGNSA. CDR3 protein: CASSLTSSYEQYF.

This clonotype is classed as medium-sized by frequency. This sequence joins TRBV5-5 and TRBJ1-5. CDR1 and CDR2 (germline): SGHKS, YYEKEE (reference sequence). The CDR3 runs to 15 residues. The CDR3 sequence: CASSLGSTGNQPQHF. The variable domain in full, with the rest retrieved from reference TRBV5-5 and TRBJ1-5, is DAGVTQSPTHLIKTRGQQVTLRCSPISGHKSVSWYQQVLGQGPQFIFQYYEKEERGRGNFPDRFSARQFPNYSSELNVNALLLGDSALYLCASSLGSTGNQPQHFGDGTRLSIL.

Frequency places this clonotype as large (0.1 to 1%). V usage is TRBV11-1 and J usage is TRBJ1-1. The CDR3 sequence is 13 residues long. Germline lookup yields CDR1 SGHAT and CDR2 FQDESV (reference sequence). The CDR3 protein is CASSFHRYTEAFF.

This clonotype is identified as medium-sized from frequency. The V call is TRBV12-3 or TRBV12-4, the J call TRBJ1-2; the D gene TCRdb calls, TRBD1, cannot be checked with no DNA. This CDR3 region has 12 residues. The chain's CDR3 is CASSAQGWGYTF.

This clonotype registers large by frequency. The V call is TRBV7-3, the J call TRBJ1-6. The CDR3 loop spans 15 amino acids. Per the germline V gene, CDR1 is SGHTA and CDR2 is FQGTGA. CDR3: CASSLNEQKNSPLHF.

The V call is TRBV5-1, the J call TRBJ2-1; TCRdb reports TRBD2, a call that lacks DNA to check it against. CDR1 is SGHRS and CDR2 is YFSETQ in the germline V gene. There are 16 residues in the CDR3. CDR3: CASSPTEAAGYNEQFF.

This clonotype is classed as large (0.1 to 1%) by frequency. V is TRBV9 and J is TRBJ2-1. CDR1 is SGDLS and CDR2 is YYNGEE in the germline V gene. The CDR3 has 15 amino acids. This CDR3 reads CASSVSMGSYNEQFF.

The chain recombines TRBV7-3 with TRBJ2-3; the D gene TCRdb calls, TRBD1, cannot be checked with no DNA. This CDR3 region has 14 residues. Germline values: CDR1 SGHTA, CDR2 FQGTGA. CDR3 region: CATPPPEVPDTQYF. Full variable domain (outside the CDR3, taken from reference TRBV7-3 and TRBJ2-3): GAGVSQTPSNKVTEKGKYVELRCDPISGHTALYWYRQSLGQGPEFLIYFQGTGAADDSGLPNDRFFAVRPEGSVSTLKIQRTERGDSAVYLCATPPPEVPDTQYFGPGTRLTVL.

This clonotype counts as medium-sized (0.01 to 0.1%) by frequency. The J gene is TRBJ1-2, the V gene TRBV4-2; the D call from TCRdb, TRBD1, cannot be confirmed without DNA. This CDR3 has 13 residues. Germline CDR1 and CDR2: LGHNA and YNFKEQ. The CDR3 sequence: CASSQEPGYGYTF.

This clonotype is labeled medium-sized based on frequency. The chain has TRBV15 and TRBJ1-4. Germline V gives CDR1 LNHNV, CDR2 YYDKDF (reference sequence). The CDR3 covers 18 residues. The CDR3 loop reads CATSRDVSQSGHNEKLFF.

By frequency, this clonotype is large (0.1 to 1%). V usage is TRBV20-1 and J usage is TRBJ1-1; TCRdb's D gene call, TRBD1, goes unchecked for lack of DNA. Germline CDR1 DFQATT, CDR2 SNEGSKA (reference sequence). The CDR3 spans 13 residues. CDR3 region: CSATRQANTEAFF.

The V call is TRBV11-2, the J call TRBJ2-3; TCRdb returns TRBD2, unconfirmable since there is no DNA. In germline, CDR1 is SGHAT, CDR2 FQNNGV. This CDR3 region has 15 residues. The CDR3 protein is CASSLQAGGPDTQYF.

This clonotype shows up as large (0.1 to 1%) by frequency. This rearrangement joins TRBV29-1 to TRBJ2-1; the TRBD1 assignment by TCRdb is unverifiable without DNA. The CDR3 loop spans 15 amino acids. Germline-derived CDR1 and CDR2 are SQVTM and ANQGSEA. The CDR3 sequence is CSVEDTGGMYNEQFF.

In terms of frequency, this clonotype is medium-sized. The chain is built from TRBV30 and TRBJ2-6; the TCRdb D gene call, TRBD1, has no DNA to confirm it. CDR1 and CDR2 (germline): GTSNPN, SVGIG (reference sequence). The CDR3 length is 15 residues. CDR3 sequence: CACRGEAFGANVLTF.

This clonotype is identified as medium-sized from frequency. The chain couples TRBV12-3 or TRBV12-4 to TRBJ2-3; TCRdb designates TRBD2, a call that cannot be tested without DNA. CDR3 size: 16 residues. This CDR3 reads CASSLDASGSTDTQYF.

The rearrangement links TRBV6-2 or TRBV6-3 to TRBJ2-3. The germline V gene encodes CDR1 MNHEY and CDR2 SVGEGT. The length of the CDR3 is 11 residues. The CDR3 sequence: CASSYGDTQYF.

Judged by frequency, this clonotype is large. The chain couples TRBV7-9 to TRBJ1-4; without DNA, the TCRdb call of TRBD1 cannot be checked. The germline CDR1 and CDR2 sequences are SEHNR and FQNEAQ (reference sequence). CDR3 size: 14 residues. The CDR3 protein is CASSSGQGSEKLFF. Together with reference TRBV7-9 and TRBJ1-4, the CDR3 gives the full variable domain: DTGVSQNPRHKITKRGQNVTFRCDPISEHNRLYWYRQTLGQGPEFLTYFQNEAQLEKSRLLSDRFSAERPKGSFSTLEIQRTEQGDSAMYLCASSSGQGSEKLFFGSGTQLSVL.